This is a list of T cell receptor beta chains from one sample in a study of T cells in Graves' hyperthyroidism and ophthalmopathy. TCRdb recomputed calls from the multiplex PCR reads with MiXCR, one row per CDR3 protein. The table shows about 640,000 distinct CDR3 sequences, with roughly 14% occurring only once. Specimen: blood. These receptors were taken from a woman in her fifties or sixties with Graves' ophthalmopathy. CDR3s include the opening cysteine and the closing phenylalanine or tryptophan. The D gene is left open where the match is weak. Size is omitted from some rows. Given values are once, few, many or a class for expanded clones.

>TRBD1|TRBV3-1|13|TRBJ2-3|few
TGTGCCAGCAGAGACAGGGGGCTGGATACGCAGTATTTT
CASRDRGLDTQYF
>-|TRBV28|12|TRBJ2-3|many
TGTGCCAGCAGTCGGGGGAGGGGGACGCAGTATTTT
CASSRGRGTQYF
>-|TRBV4-2|13|TRBJ1-1|few
TGTGCCAGCAGCCAAGAGGCGGGGGAATTGGCTTTCTTT
CASSQEAGELAFF
>-|TRBV4-3|17|TRBJ1-5|few
TGCGCCAGCAGCCAAGATTTGACGTCCTATGCCCATCAGCCCCAGCATTTT
CASSQDLTSYAHQPQHF
>TRBD1|TRBV7-9|13|TRBJ2-7|-
TGTGCCAGCAGCATAGGACAGGGAAACGAGCAGTACTTC
CASSIGQGNEQYF
>TRBD2|TRBV27|18|TRBJ2-3|many
TGTGCCAGCAGCATGACCCCGGGACTAGCGGGAGGGCCGAATACGCAGTATTTT
CASSMTPGLAGGPNTQYF
>-|TRBV6-1|16|TRBJ2-5|-
TGTGCCAGCAGCTTTTTGCCAAAAGATTACCAAGAGACCCAGTACTTC
CASSFLPKDYQETQYF
>-|TRBV15|15|TRBJ1-1|many
TGTGCCACCAGCAGAGATAGGGCCGGTTTGGCTGAAGCTTTCTTT
CATSRDRAGLAEAFF
>TRBD2|TRBV12-3/TRBV12-4|15|TRBJ2-3|few
TGTGCCAGCCTGTTAGGGAGGGCCAATACAGATACGCAGTATTTT
CASLLGRANTDTQYF
>-|TRBV29-1|16|TRBJ1-1|many
TGCAGCGTTGAAGGAGTCCGGGGACGGATGAACACTGAAGCTTTCTTT
CSVEGVRGRMNTEAFF
>TRBD1|TRBV28|19|TRBJ2-7|many
TGTGCCAGCAGTTTGTTAATCCCCACCGTTGGGACAGCACCCTACGAGCAGTACTTC
CASSLLIPTVGTAPYEQYF
>TRBD1|TRBV18|14|TRBJ2-1|-
TGTGCCAGCTCGCCGGGGACAGGGTCATACGAGCAGTTCTTC
CASSPGTGSYEQFF
>-|TRBV29-1|13|TRBJ1-2|-
TGCAGCATCCTGTCCGGGGGGAGCTATGGCTACACCTTC
CSILSGGSYGYTF
>TRBD1|TRBV20-1|12|TRBJ2-7|many
TGCAGTGCTACGGGACAGTCCCACGAGCAGTACTTC
CSATGQSHEQYF
>-|TRBV27|13|TRBJ1-2|few
TGTGCCAGCAGTACAATGACGGGCTATGGCTACACCTTC
CASSTMTGYGYTF
>TRBD1|TRBV10-3|14|TRBJ2-1|-
TGTGCCATCAGGGCGACAGGGGGGGGCAATGAGCAGTTCTTC
CAIRATGGGNEQFF
>TRBD2|TRBV19|15|TRBJ2-3|few
TGTGCCAGTAGTACCCCTAGCGGGGGCACAGATACGCAGTATTTT
CASSTPSGGTDTQYF
>-|TRBV28|13|TRBJ2-2|many
TGTGCCAGCACCATAGAGGACACCGGGGAGCTGTTTTTT
CASTIEDTGELFF
>-|TRBV7-9|16|TRBJ2-3|-
TGTGCCAGCAGCTTAGTAACCGGGGTCGGCACAGATACGCAGTATTTT
CASSLVTGVGTDTQYF
>-|TRBV25-1|15|TRBJ2-2|-
TGTGCCAGCAGTCCCGATAAAGGGACGCCCGGGGAGCTGTTTTTT
CASSPDKGTPGELFF
>-|TRBV2|14|TRBJ2-2|many
TGTGCCAGCAAACCTCCGCGCGACACCGGGGAGCTGTTTTTT
CASKPPRDTGELFF
>TRBD2|TRBV6-2/TRBV6-3|14|TRBJ2-1|few
TGTGCCAGCAGTTATGGCCTAGCGGAAAATGAGCAGTTCTTC
CASSYGLAENEQFF
>TRBD2|TRBV6-2/TRBV6-3|18|TRBJ2-1|few
TGTGCCAGCAGTTACCCCTCCCCCCTAGCGGCTTCCTACAATGAGCAGTTCTTC
CASSYPSPLAASYNEQFF
>-|TRBV6-1|15|TRBJ2-1|many
TGTGCCAGCAGTGAAGCCCGTACGGTGGGGAATGAGCAGTTCTTC
CASSEARTVGNEQFF
>TRBD2|TRBV28|18|TRBJ2-1|many
TGTGCCAGCAGGCATGGGCCCAAAGCGGGAGGGCCGAGCAATGAGCAGTTCTTC
CASRHGPKAGGPSNEQFF
>-|TRBV28|10|TRBJ1-5|few
TGTGCCAGCAGCCTCCCGCTCCAGCATTTT
CASSLPLQHF
>-|TRBV29-1|13|TRBJ2-7|few
TGCAGCGTTGTGTCCCTCGGCAGGTACGAGCAGTACTTC
CSVVSLGRYEQYF
>-|TRBV5-1|16|TRBJ2-3|many
TGCGCCAGCAGCTTGTTTTCCGGGACTGGCACAGATACGCAGTATTTT
CASSLFSGTGTDTQYF
>TRBD2|TRBV27|17|TRBJ2-7|many
TGTGCCAGCAGTTTAGATCTAGCGGGAGCCCTTAGGTACGAGCAGTACTTC
CASSLDLAGALRYEQYF
>TRBD1|TRBV30|14|TRBJ1-2|many
TGTGCCTCGGAGGGGGACAGGGGTATCTATGGCTACACCTTC
CASEGDRGIYGYTF
>TRBD1|TRBV6-2/TRBV6-3|14|TRBJ2-7|-
TGTGCCAGCGGGAGACAGGGGGTCTTCTACGAGCAGTACTTC
CASGRQGVFYEQYF
>TRBD2|TRBV15|16|TRBJ2-3|-
TGTGCCACCAGAGGGGGGACTAGCGGATTCACAGATACGCAGTATTTT
CATRGGTSGFTDTQYF
>-|TRBV18|15|TRBJ2-3|many
TGTGCCAGCTCATCCCAAACGGGAGCTATGGATACGCAGTATTTT
CASSSQTGAMDTQYF
>TRBD1|TRBV6-1|13|TRBJ2-7|few
TGTGCCAGCAGTCGTTCAGGGGGCTACGAGCAGTACTTC
CASSRSGGYEQYF
>TRBD2|TRBV6-6|16|TRBJ2-3|many
TGTGCCAGCAGTTACGTGGGACTAGCCCCCACAGATACGCAGTATTTT
CASSYVGLAPTDTQYF
>TRBD1|TRBV11-2|16|TRBJ1-1|-
TGTGCCAGCAGCAGTAGGACAGGGGCTATGAACACTGAAGCTTTCTTT
CASSSRTGAMNTEAFF
>-|TRBV4-2|14|TRBJ1-2|-
TGTGCCAGCAGCCAAGATCCGACAGGCTATGGCTACACCTTC
CASSQDPTGYGYTF
>-|TRBV5-6|15|TRBJ2-4|few
TGTGCCAGCAGCTTGGTTCGGGGAGCCAAAAACATTCAGTACTTC
CASSLVRGAKNIQYF